Listed here is a single T cell receptor beta chain. The antigen remains undetermined. This entry comes from a study of regulatory T cells in long-lasting Graves disease. The CDR3 loop spans 12 amino acids. V was trimmed by 5 bases and J by 8 bases, leaving 13 bases between them. Arm-PCR of CDR3 regions and iRepertoire HTBI primers were the basis on which TCR beta libraries were built. TCRdb called the multiplex PCR reads again in MiXCR, with one record for every CDR3 protein. The sample consists of a few hundred thousand distinct CDR3 sequences, about 19% of them appearing once. Study-wide findings and caveats: With under 3,500 shared public clonotypes, persistent patients exceeded new patients, who shared about a thousand.

As for time point: newly diagnosed GD, antithyroid drugs for less than 3 months. PBMC RNA was the source of the TCR library. EDTA tubes collected approximately 10 milliliters of peripheral blood. The sequencing here drew on peripheral blood mononuclear cells (PBMCs), taken at new diagnosis, from a patient treated with antithyroid drugs. This clonotype was obtained from a female donor with Graves disease. J is TRBJ2-7 and V is TRBV12-3 or TRBV12-4; tentative D call: TRBD1 (5 bases). The CDR3 region is CASSNRGHKQYF. For the CDR3, the DNA is TGTGCCAGCAGTAATAGGGGTCACAAGCAGTACTTC.